Each of the 2 T cell receptor beta chains below was sequenced from the same sample in a study of shared T cell receptors in the human thymus (TCRdb year 2021). Libraries were prepared through the immunoSEQ multiplex PCR assay. The table was pulled from immuneACCESS by TCRdb, which kept in-frame rearrangements only. Such tables lose some clones; where checked, under half of the loss comes from unresolved V genes, and the rest has no known cause. The sample table records under 700,000 clones; 75% to 80% of these occur just once. The leading ten clones occupy 0.013% of the sample. The sample was also linked to a second study, of human thymus T cells.

Sequences were obtained from thymocytes. The receptors come from a boy younger than two with a congenital heart defect. Donor details come from another sample of the same person, matched by shared clones.

This chain joins TRBV6-5 and TRBJ2-1; 10 bases are shared with TRBD2. The CDR3 extends over 14 amino acids. The V segment lost 5 bases and the J segment 4 bases; nucleotides outside the gene matches: 2. Germline V gene sequence: CDR1 MNHEY, CDR2 SVGAGI. Here the CDR3 reads CASSTSGVYNEQFF. CDR3 bases: TGTGCCAGCAGTACTAGCGGGGTATACAATGAGCAGTTCTTC.

The chain has TRBV6-9 and TRBJ1-2; 7 positions agree with TRBD1. Germline CDR1 reads MNHGY; CDR2 reads SVAAGI. J was trimmed by 3 bases and V by 6 bases; bases with no gene match: 16. The CDR3 length is 17 residues. In DNA form, the CDR3 reads TGTGCCAGCAGCCCTCCTCGGGGCAGGGGGAGACACTATGGCTACACCTTC. Translated: CASSPPRGRGRHYGYTF.